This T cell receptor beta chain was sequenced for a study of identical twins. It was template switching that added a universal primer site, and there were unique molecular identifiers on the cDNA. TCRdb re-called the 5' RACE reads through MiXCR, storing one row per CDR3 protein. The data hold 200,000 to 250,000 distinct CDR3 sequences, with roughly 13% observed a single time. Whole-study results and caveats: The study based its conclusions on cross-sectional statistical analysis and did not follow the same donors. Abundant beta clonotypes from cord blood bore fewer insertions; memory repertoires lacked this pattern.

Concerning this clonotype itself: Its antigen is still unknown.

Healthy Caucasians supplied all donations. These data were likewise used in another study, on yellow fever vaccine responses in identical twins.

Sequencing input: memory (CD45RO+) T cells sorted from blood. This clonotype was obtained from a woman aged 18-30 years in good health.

CDR3 DNA sequence: TGTGCCAGCACCCGTGCCGGACAAACTTCTGAGCAGTTCTTC. Translating it yields CASTRAGQTSEQFF. The gene calls are TRBV12-3 or TRBV12-4 and TRBJ2-1, with D maybe TRBD1 (5 bases). The V end was cut by 7 bases, the J end by 9 bases, with 19 bases between. The CDR3 contains 14 residues.